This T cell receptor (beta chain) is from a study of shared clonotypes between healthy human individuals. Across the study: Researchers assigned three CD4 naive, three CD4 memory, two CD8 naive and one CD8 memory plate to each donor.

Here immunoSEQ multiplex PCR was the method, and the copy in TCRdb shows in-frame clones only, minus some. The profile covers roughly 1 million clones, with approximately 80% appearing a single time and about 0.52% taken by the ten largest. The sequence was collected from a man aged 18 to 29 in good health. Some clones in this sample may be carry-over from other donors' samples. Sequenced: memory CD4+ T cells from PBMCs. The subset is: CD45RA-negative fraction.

The CDR3 loop reads CAISEPGEVAGGTDTQYF. CDR3 nucleotide sequence: TGTGCCATCAGTGAGCCGGGCGAGGTAGCGGGAGGCACAGATACGCAGTATTTT. The chain couples TRBV10-3 to TRBJ2-3; 9 bases align to TRBD2. This CDR3 region has 18 residues. Trimming at V came to 2 bases and at J to 1 base, leaving 10 bases not matched to a gene. Per the germline V gene, CDR1 is ENHRY and CDR2 is SYGVKD.